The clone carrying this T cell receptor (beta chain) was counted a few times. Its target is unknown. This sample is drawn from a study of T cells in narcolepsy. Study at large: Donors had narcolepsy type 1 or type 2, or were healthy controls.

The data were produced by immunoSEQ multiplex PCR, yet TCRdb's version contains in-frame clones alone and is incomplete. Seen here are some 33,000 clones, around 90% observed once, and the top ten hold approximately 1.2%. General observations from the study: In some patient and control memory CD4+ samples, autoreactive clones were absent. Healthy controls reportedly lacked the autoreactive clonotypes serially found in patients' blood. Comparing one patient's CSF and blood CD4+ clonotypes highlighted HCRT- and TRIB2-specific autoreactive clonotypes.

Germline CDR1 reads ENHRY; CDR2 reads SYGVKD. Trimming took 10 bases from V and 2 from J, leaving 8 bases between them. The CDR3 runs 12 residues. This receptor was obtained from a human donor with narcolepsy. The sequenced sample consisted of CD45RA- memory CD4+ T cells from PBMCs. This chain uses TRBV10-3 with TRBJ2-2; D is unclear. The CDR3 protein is CATQLNTGELFF. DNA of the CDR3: TGTGCCACCCAACTAAACACCGGGGAGCTGTTTTTT.